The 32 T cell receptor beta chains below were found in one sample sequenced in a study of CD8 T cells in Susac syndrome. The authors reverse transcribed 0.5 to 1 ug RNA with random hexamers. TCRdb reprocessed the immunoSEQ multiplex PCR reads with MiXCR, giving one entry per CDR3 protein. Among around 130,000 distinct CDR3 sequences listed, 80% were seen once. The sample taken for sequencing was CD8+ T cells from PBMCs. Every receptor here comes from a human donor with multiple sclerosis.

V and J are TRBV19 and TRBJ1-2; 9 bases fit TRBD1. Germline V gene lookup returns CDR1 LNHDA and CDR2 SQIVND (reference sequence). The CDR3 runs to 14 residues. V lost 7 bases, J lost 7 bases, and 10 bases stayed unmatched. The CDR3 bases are TGTGCCAGTAACTCCGGGACAGGGAGGTTTGGCTACACCTTC. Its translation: CASNSGTGRFGYTF.

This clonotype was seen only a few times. The DNA of the CDR3 is TGTGCCAGCAGTTCACAGGGAAATGAGCAGTTCTTC. Protein: CASSSQGNEQFF. The chain carries TRBV6-2 or TRBV6-3 and TRBJ2-1, with D possibly matching TRBD1 (6 bases). V was pared by 4 bases and J by 7 bases, with 8 bases between. Germline V gene sequence: CDR1 MNHEY, CDR2 SVGEGT. The CDR3 has 12 amino acids.

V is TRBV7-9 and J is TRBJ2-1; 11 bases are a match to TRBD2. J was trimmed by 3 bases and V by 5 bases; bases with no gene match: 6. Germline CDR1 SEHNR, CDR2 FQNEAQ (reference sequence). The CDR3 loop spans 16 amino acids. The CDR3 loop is CASSGGTSGGYNEQFF. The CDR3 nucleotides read TGTGCCAGCAGCGGCGGGACTAGCGGCGGCTACAATGAGCAGTTCTTC.

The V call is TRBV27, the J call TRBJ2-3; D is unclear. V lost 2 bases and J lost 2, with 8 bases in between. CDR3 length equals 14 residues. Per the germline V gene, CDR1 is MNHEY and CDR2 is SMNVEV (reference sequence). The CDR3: CASSLRRHTDTQYF. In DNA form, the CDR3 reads TGTGCCAGCAGTTTAAGGCGGCACACAGATACGCAGTATTTT.

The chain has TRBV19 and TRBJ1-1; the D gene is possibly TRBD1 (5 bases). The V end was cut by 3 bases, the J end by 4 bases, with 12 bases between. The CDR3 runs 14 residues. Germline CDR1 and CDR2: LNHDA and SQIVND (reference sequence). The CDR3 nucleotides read TGTGCCAGTAGTATCAATATGGGGCTCACTGAAGCTTTCTTT. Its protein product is CASSINMGLTEAFF.

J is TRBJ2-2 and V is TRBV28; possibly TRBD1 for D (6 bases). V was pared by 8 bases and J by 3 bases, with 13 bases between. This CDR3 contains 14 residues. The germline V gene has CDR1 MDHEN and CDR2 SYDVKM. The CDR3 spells CASWGQADTGELFF. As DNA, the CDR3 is TGTGCCAGCTGGGGGCAGGCCGACACCGGGGAGCTGTTTTTT. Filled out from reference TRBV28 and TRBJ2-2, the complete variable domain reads DVKVTQSSRYLVKRTGEKVFLECVQDMDHENMFWYRQDPGLGLRLIYFSYDVKMKEKGDIPEGYSVSREKKERFSLILESASTNQTSMYLCASWGQADTGELFFGEGSRLTVL.

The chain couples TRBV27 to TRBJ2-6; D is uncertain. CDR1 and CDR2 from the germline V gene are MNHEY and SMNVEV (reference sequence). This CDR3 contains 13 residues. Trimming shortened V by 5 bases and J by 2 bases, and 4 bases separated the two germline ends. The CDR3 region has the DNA TGTGCCAGCAGTCGCGCTGGGGCCAACGTCCTGACTTTC. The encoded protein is CASSRAGANVLTF.

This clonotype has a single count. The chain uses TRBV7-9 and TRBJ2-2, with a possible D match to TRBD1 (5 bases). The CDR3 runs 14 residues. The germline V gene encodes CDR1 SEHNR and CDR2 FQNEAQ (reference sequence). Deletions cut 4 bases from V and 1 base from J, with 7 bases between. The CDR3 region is CASSSGQNTGELFF. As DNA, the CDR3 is TGTGCCAGCAGCTCAGGACAGAACACCGGGGAGCTGTTTTTT.

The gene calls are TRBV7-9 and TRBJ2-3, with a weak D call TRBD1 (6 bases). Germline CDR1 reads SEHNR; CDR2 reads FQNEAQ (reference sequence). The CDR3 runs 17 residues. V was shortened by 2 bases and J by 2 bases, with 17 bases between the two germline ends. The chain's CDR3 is CASSLTVWGPDTDTQYF. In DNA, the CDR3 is TGTGCCAGCAGCTTAACGGTCTGGGGGCCTGACACAGATACGCAGTATTTT. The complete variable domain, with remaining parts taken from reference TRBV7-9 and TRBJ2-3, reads DTGVSQNPRHKITKRGQNVTFRCDPISEHNRLYWYRQTLGQGPEFLTYFQNEAQLEKSRLLSDRFSAERPKGSFSTLEIQRTEQGDSAMYLCASSLTVWGPDTDTQYFGPGTRLTVL.

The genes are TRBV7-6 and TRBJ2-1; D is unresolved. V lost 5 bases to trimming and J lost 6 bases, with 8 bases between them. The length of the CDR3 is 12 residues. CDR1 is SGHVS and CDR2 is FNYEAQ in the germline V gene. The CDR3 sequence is CASSPEANEQFF. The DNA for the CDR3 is TGTGCCAGCAGCCCCGAGGCCAATGAGCAGTTCTTC.

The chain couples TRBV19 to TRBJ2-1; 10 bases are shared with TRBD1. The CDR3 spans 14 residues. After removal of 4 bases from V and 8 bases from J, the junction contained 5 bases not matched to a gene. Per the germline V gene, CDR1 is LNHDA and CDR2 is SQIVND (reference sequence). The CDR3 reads CASSRGTGEDEQFF. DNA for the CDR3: TGTGCCAGTAGTAGGGGGACAGGGGAGGATGAGCAGTTCTTC. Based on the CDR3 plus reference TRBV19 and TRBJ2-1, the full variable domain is DGGITQSPKYLFRKEGQNVTLSCEQNLNHDAMYWYRQDPGQGLRLIYYSQIVNDFQKGDIAEGYSVSREKKESFPLTVTSAQKNPTAFYLCASSRGTGEDEQFFGPGTRLTVL.

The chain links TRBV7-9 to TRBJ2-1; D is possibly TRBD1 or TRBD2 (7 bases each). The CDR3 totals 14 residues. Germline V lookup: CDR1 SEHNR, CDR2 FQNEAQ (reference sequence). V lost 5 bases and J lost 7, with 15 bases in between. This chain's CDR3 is CASSPAGGENEQFF. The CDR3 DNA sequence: TGTGCCAGCAGCCCCGCAGGGGGGGAGAATGAGCAGTTCTTC.

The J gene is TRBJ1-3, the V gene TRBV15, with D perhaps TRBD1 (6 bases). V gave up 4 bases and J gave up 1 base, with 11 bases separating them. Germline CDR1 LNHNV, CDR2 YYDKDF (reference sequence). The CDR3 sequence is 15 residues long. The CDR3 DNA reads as TGTGCCACCAGCATTCACAGGGAGTCTGGAAACACCATATATTTT. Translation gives CATSIHRESGNTIYF.

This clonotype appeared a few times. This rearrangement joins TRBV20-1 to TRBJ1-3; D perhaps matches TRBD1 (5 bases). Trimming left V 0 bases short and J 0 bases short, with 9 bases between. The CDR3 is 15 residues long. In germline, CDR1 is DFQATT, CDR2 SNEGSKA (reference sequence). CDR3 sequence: CSARDRVNSGNTIYF. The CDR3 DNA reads TGCAGTGCTAGAGACAGGGTAAACTCTGGAAACACCATATATTTT.

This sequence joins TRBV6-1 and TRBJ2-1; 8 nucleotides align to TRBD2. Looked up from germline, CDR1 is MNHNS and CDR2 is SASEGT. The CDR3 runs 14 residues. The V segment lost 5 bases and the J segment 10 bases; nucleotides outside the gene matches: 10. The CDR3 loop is CASSPSPGGDEQFF. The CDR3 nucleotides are TGTGCCAGCAGTCCGTCCCCCGGGGGGGACGAGCAGTTCTTC.

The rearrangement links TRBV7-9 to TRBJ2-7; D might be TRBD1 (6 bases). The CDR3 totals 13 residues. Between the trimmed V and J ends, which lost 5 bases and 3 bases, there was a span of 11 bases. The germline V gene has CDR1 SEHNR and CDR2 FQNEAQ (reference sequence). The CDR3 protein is CASSNLQGYEQYF. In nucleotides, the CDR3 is TGTGCCAGCAGCAATCTACAGGGCTACGAGCAGTACTTC.

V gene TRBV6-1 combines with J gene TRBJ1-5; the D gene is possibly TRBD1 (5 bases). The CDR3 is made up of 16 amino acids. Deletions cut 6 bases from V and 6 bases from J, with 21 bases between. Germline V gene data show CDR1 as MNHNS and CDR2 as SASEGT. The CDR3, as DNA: TGTGCCAGCAGAGATCCAGGGAATGCTGTGAGTCAGCCCCAGCATTTT. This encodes CASRDPGNAVSQPQHF.

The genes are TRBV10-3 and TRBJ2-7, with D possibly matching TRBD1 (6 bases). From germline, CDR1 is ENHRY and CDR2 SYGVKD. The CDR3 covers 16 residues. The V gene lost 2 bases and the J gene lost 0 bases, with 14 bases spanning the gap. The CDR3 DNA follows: TGTGCCATCAGTGAGCCGACTTCGGACAGCTCCTACGAGCAGTACTTC. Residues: CAISEPTSDSSYEQYF.

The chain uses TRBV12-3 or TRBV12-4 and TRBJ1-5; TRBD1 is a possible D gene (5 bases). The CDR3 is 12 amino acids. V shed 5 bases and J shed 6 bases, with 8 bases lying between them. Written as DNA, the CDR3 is TGTGCCAGCAGTGGGAGGGGTCAGCCCCAGCATTTT. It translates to CASSGRGQPQHF.

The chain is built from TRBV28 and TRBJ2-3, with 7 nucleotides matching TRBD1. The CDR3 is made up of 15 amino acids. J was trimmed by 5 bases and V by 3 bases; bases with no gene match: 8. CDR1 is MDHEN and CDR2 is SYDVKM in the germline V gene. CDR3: CASSFPRGYQDTQYF. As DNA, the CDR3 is TGTGCCAGCAGTTTCCCCAGGGGGTATCAAGATACGCAGTATTTT.

CDR3 region: CASSQGSFQSPLHF. The CDR3 DNA sequence: TGTGCCAGCAGCCAGGGGTCCTTTCAGTCACCCCTCCACTTT. This rearrangement joins TRBV12-3 or TRBV12-4 to TRBJ1-6; D perhaps matches TRBD1 (6 bases). The CDR3 is 14 residues long. The V gene lost 6 bases and the J gene lost 10 bases, with 16 bases spanning the gap.

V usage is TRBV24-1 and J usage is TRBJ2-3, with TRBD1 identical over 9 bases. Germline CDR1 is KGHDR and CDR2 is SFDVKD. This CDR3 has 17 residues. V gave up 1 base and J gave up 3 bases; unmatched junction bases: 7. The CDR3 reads CATSDFGTGFGTDTQYF. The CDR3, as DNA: TGTGCCACCAGTGATTTCGGGACAGGGTTTGGAACAGATACGCAGTATTTT.

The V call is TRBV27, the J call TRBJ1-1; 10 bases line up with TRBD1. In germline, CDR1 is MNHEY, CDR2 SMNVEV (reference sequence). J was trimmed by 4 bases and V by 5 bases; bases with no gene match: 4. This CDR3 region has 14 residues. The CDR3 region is CASSPDRGITEAFF. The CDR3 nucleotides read TGTGCCAGCAGTCCGGACAGGGGGATCACTGAAGCTTTCTTT.

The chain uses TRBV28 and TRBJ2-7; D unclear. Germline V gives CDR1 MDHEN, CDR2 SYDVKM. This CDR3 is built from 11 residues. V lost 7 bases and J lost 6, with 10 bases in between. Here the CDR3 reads CASTSPGEQYF. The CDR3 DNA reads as TGTGCCAGCACCTCTCCTGGCGAGCAGTACTTC.

The CDR3 protein is CASSYYSGAIEEQYF. The CDR3 DNA is TGTGCCAGCAGTTACTATTCCGGGGCTATAGAGGAGCAGTACTTC. The gene calls are TRBV6-5 and TRBJ2-7; D may correspond to TRBD1 or TRBD2 (5 bases each). The germline V and J ends were trimmed by 1 base and 7 bases, with 17 bases remaining between them. The CDR3 runs 15 residues. CDR1 is MNHEY, CDR2 SVGAGI, per germline.

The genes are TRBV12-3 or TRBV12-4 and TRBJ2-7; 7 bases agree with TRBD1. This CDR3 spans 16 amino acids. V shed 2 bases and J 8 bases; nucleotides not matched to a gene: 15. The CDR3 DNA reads TGTGCCAGCAGTTTAAAGTGGGGGACAGCCCCTTACCAGCAGTACTTC. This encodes CASSLKWGTAPYQQYF.

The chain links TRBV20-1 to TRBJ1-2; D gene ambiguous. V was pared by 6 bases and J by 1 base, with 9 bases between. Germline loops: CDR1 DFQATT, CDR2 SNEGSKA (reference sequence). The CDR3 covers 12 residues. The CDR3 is CSAGDVNYGYTF. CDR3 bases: TGCAGTGCCGGAGACGTTAACTATGGCTACACCTTC.

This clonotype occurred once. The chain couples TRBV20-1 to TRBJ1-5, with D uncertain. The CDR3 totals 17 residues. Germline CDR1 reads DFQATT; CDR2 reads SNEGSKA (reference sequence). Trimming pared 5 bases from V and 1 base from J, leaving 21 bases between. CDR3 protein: CSALKGILSRSNQPQHF. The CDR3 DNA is TGCAGTGCTCTAAAGGGTATACTCTCTAGGAGCAATCAGCCCCAGCATTTT.

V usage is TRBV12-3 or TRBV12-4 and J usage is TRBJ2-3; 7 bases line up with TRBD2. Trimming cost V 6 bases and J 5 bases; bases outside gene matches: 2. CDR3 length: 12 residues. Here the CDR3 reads CASRGGEDTQYF. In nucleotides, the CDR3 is TGTGCCAGCAGGGGGGGGGAAGATACGCAGTATTTT.

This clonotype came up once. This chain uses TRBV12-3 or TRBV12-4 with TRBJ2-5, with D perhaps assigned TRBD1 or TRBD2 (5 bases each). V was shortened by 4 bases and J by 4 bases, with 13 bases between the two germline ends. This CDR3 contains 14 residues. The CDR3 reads CASSYRDPAETQYF. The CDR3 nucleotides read TGTGCCAGCAGTTACCGGGACCCCGCAGAGACCCAGTACTTC.

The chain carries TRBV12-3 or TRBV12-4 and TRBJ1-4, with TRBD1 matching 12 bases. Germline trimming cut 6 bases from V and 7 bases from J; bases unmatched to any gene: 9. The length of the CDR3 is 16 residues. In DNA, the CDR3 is TGTGCCAGCAGGGACCGGGACAGGGGGCGAAGTGAAAAACTGTTTTTT. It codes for CASRDRDRGRSEKLFF.

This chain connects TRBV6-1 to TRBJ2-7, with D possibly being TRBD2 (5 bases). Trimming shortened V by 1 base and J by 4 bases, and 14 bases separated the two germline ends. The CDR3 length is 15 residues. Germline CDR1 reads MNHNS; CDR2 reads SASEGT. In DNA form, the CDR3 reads TGTGCCAGCAGTGAAGGTCCGGGGATTGAATACGAGCAGTACTTC. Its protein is CASSEGPGIEYEQYF.